The entry below gives a single T cell receptor beta chain sequence along with its context. This specimen comes from a study of CD8 T cells in Susac syndrome. Sequencing of TCR beta was performed on blood CD8+ T cells and on blood CD4+ T cells. RNA in amounts of roughly 0.5 to 1 ug was reverse transcribed with random hexamers. TCR beta CDR3 was amplified by immunoSEQ covering 54 Vbeta and 13 Jbeta. TCRdb independently ran MiXCR on the immunoSEQ multiplex PCR reads; one entry per CDR3 protein. The data hold about 200,000 distinct CDR3 sequences, with approximately 94% observed a single time. This CDR3 is 14 amino acids long. Trimming removed 2 bases at V and 1 base at J, with 8 bases between. Germline-derived CDR1 and CDR2 are SGHRS and YFSETQ.

The clonotype was recovered from a human donor with multiple sclerosis. The V call is TRBV5-1, the J call TRBJ2-3; no definite D call. The source material was CD4+ T cells from PBMCs. DNA of the CDR3: TGCGCCAGCAGCTTTGTGGAACGCACAGATACGCAGTATTTT. Translation: CASSFVERTDTQYF.